The rows below give T cell receptor beta chains drawn from one sample of a study of shared T cell receptors in the human thymus. Clones were read by immunoSEQ multiplex PCR, and TCRdb kept only the in-frame ones, dropping some. Of hundreds of thousands of clones in the sample, more than 70% are singletons; the top ten hold more than 0.009%. This same sample was also part of a study on human thymus T cells.

Sequencing was carried out using thymocytes. The receptors derive from a boy less than two years old with a congenital heart defect. The CDR3 runs from the conserved cysteine through the conserved F or W. A D gene is named only where the DNA matches it firmly. The size of a clone is reported for some rows only, either as once, few or many, or as a class for expanded clones.

TRBJ2-7,TRBV7-7,TRBD2,-,CASSLRGGEVLYF,TGTGCTAGCAGCTTACGGGGGGGGGAGGTTCTGTACTTC
TRBJ2-3,TRBV28,-,-,CASSFSSRTDTQYF,TGTGCCAGCAGTTTCTCGTCTAGGACAGATACGCAGTATTTT
TRBJ1-4,TRBV19,TRBD1,-,CASSTGTARGEKLFF,TGTGCCAGTAGTACCGGGACAGCGAGAGGTGAAAAACTGTTTTTT
TRBJ2-6,TRBV5-5,TRBD1,-,CASSRRTGYRAGANVLTF,TGTGCCAGCAGCCGACGGACAGGGTACAGAGCTGGGGCCAACGTCCTGACTTTC
TRBJ1-1,TRBV5-1,TRBD1,once,CASSNSGGLNAEAFF,TGCGCCAGCAGCAACTCAGGGGGCCTGAACGCTGAAGCTTTCTTT
TRBJ1-2,TRBV28,TRBD1,-,CASSLYYRGDYGYTF,TGTGCCAGCAGTTTATACTACAGGGGCGACTATGGCTACACCTTC
TRBJ2-7,TRBV10-1,TRBD2,-,CASSGVQREVREQYF,TGCGCCAGCAGTGGGGTCCAGCGGGAGGTTCGTGAGCAGTACTTC
TRBJ2-6,TRBV7-6,TRBD1,-,CASSLGSRDRANSGANVLTF,TGTGCCAGCAGCTTAGGAAGCCGGGACAGGGCCAATTCTGGGGCCAACGTCCTGACTTTC
TRBJ1-1,TRBV5-1,TRBD1,once,CASRGQPNTEAFF,TGCGCCAGCAGGGGACAGCCGAACACTGAAGCTTTCTTT
TRBJ1-4,TRBV2,-,-,CATARDNHEKLFF,TGTGCCACCGCCCGGGACAATCATGAAAAACTGTTTTTT
TRBJ1-2,TRBV11-3,-,-,CASSLGGGASTF,TGTGCCAGCAGCTTAGGCGGGGGCGCCTCCACCTTC
TRBJ1-1,TRBV14,-,-,CASRLTGTFNTEAFF,TGTGCCAGCAGATTAACCGGGACTTTTAACACTGAAGCTTTCTTT
TRBJ1-3,TRBV7-2,TRBD1,-,CASSTTGVAGNTIYF,TGTGCCAGCAGCACCACAGGGGTCGCTGGAAACACCATATATTTT
TRBJ1-5,TRBV28,-,-,CASSFVDRFNQPQHF,TGTGCCAGCAGTTTCGTCGACAGGTTCAATCAGCCCCAGCATTTT
TRBJ2-3,TRBV30,TRBD2,-,CAWNGGGREVIETDTQYF,TGTGCCTGGAACGGGGGCGGGAGGGAGGTAATTGAAACAGATACGCAGTATTTT